This T cell receptor (beta chain) appears in the sequencing data of a study of CD8+ T cells in alopecia areata (dated by TCRdb to the late 2010s). With regard to the full study: Treated patients were enrolled in an open-label pilot trial of oral tofacitinib at 5 to 10 mg twice daily for moderate-to-severe alopecia areata. Tofacitinib was given for 6 to 18 months, followed by 6 months of follow-up off drug to assess delayed response and recurrence. Disease severity in treated patients was measured with the SALT score, which quantifies the percentage of affected scalp surface area. In both human patients and the C3H/HeJ mouse model, the study applied high-throughput TCRbeta sequencing to look at T cell clonal expansion in alopecia areata. In humans, TCRbeta sequencing was performed on scalp tissue and on sorted CD4+ and CD8+ peripheral blood T cells from healthy controls and from patients with patchy or totalis/universalis alopecia areata. Biopsies were taken from tofacitinib-treated patients at baseline and at 4 and 24 weeks of treatment, and a later scalp biopsy was taken in several of the tofacitinib-treated patients. Scalp clonality was compared among normal scalp (n=4), patchy alopecia areata scalp (n=8), and alopecia totalis/universalis scalp (n=8). RNA was obtained with the PAXgene miRNA kit for fixed scalp, the miRNeasy kit for PBMCs, and the RNeasy kit for mouse skin. immunoSEQ multiplex PCR using 35 Vbeta forward primers and 13 Jbeta reverse primers was used to amplify TCRbeta CDR3 regions.

The sample's time point label, decoded: less than 25 weeks on oral tofacitinib. Reading the label with the study, this specimen's treatment or condition is: oral pan-JAK inhibitor, 5-10 mg twice daily. Lesional scalp punch biopsies and peripheral blood were obtained from alopecia areata patients. PBMCs were separated by density centrifugation and stained for CD3, CD4 and CD8, after which CD4+ and CD8+ T cells were sorted on a FACSAria. CDR3 length: 17 amino acids, cysteine to phenylalanine. The entry retains the CDR3 DNA only, 51 bases that are in frame from base 1. Cut back by 3 bases and 2 bases, the V and J ends lie 17 bases apart. The germline V gene (reference sequence) supplies CDR1 SEHNR and CDR2 FQNEAQ. Library preparation employed the immunoSEQ multiplex PCR assay. RNA was extracted from all samples and reverse transcribed into cDNA as template for TCR sequencing. SuperScript III was used to make first-strand cDNA, primed with a 2:1 mix of oligo-dT and random hexamers. Amplification bias was assessed with a synthetic immune receptor repertoire, and residual bias was removed computationally. Concerning the study's data processing: Raw reads were preprocessed to remove errors, and CDR3 was defined by IMGT conventions from the conserved cysteine to phenylalanine. Clonality was computed as 1 minus the Shannon entropy, with the entropy normalized by log2 of the number of productive unique TCRs. CD4 or CD8 identity of scalp clones was inferred by cross-referencing scalp TCRbeta sequences with sorted blood CD4 and CD8 repertoires. TCRdb provides this immuneACCESS table in a form limited to in-frame rearrangements. Some clones are lacking; in checked studies, under half of them reflect an unresolved V gene, and why the rest are absent is not known. Clonal size and the V and J genes are those of that table, whereas D and trimming came from the DNA. The sample table contains some 45,000 clones; only one count was recorded for roughly 92% of them. The ten biggest clones cover 18% of the sample.

Comments on this clone: Which antigen it targets is not known. Base qualities are missing; no much larger clone stands one base away.

Overall study results and their limits: TCR sequences shared between patients were less clear than in mice, possibly partly because of HLA diversity in the patient population. Compared with normal scalp, lesional scalp had higher clonality and more expanded CD8+ clones, particularly in alopecia totalis/universalis, a pattern that suggests antigenic drive. Because the treated cohort was small and included a single nonresponder, larger studies are needed to assess links between baseline CD8+ expansion and response. Scalp TCR repertoire analysis is complicated because resident alphabeta T cells in normal human skin are also sequenced, whereas mouse skin is dominated by gammadelta T cells. Scalp clonality and the number of expanded CD8+ clones among the top 100 scalp clones were significantly decreased by tofacitinib. During tofacitinib treatment, many expanded lesional clones stuck around in both scalp and blood, and this persistence may partly explain why relapse happens after treatment is stopped.

This sequence uses TRBV7-9 and TRBJ2-1; the D gene is perhaps TRBD1, from 6 matching bases. The source is a human donor with alopecia areata. Material: CD8+ T cells sorted from blood, obtained at week 24, from a patient treated with tofacitinib. Read as DNA, the sequence is TGTGCCAGCAGCTTTAGGGGGAAGCAGGGTACCTACAATGAGCAGTTCTTC. This sequence encodes CASSFRGKQGTYNEQFF.